This TCR beta chain was recorded in a study of blood T cell repertoires in COVID-19. Study-wide context: Material from acute and convalescent COVID-19 was sourced from the United States, Italy and Spain.

Enrolled during active infection, Seattle patients were then followed longitudinally. The CDR3 loop spans 15 amino acids. Per the germline V gene, CDR1 is MRHNA and CDR2 is SNTAGT. V shed 3 bases and J shed 5 bases, with 11 bases lying between them. Data came from immunoSEQ multiplex PCR; TCRdb stores just in-frame clones and leaves some out. The table shows hundreds of thousands of clones, with roughly 88% occurring only once. This sequence originates from a woman aged 30 to 39 with COVID-19, enrolled during active disease. Source material: peripheral blood. The V and J genes are TRBV6-4 and TRBJ1-6; TRBD1 might be the D (6 bases). CDR3 sequence: CASSEVQGNNSPLHF. The CDR3 nucleotides are TGTGCCAGCAGTGAAGTGCAGGGGAATAATTCACCCCTCCACTTT.